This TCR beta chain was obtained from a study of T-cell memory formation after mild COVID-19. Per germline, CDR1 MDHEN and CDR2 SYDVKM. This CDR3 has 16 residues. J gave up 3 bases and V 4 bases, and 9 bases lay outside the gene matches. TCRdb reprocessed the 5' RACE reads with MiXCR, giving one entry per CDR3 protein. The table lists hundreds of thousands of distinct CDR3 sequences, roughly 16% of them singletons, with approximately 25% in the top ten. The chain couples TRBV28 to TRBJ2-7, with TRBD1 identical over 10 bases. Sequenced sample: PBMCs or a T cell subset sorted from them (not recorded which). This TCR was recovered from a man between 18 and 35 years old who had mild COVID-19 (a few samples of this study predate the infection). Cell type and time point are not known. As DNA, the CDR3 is TGTGCCAGCAGTTCGGACAGGGGGACCGATAACTACGAGCAGTACTTC. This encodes CASSSDRGTDNYEQYF. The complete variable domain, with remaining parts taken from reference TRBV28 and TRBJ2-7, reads DVKVTQSSRYLVKRTGEKVFLECVQDMDHENMFWYRQDPGLGLRLIYFSYDVKMKEKGDIPEGYSVSREKKERFSLILESASTNQTSMYLCASSSDRGTDNYEQYFGPGTRLTVT.